This T cell receptor beta chain is from a study of human T cells and chemical hapten exposure. TCRdb passed the RACE reads through MiXCR, listing each CDR3 protein once. The sample includes 190,000 or so distinct CDR3 sequences, nearly 30% of them seen just once. With V trimmed by 1 base and J by 1 base, 16 bases remained unmatched. The germline CDR1 and CDR2 sequences are DFQATT and SNEGSKA (reference sequence). The CDR3 length is 19 residues. The time point: pre-sensitization, week 0. The sample's treatment: therapeutic diphenylcyclopropenone sensitization with weekly scalp DPC. Only after blood had been drawn was each patch test applied.

The rearrangement uses TRBV20-1 and TRBJ1-5; TRBD1 matches 7 bases. The material was whole blood, obtained in connection with sensitization to the hapten diphenylcyclopropenone (DPC). This sequence was found in a woman in her 30s with alopecia areata. Some clones in this sample may be carry-over from other donors' samples. Here the CDR3 reads CSARGAEGGVFGSNQPQHF. The CDR3 coding sequence is TGCAGTGCTAGAGGTGCTGAAGGGGGCGTATTTGGGAGCAATCAGCCCCAGCATTTT.